This T cell receptor beta chain was sequenced in a study of CD8+ T cells in alopecia areata. This CDR3 contains 13 residues. CDR1 is LNHDA, CDR2 SQIVND, per germline (reference sequence). Trimming stripped 1 base from V and 1 base from J, with 4 bases between. This clone has more than one count but fewer than ten. Its target is not known. cDNA reverse transcribed from extracted RNA served as the sequencing template. Here immunoSEQ multiplex PCR was the method, and the copy in TCRdb shows in-frame clones only, minus some. There are over 85,000 clones in the sample; around 45% occur only once, and 1% to 1.5% lies in the top ten. Study conclusions and caveats: Researchers report lesional scalp, most notably alopecia totalis/universalis, outstripped normal scalp in clonality.

Sequenced material: CD4+ T cells sorted from blood. This sequence joins TRBV19 and TRBJ1-1; D unresolved. This sequence originates from a human donor with alopecia areata. The CDR3 is CASSIASNTEAFF. The CDR3 bases are TGTGCCAGTAGTATAGCCTCGAACACTGAAGCTTTCTTT.